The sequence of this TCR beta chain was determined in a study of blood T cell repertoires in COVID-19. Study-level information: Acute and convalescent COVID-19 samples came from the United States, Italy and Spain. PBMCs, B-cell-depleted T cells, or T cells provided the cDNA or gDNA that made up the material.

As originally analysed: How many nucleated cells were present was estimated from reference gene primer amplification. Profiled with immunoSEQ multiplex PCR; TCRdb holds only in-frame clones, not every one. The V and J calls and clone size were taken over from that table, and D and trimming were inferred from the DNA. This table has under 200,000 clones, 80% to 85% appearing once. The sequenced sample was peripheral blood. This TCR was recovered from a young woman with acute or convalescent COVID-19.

The CDR3 protein is CASSVASGAEAFF. CDR3 DNA: TGTGCCAGCAGCGTTGCTAGTGGCGCTGAAGCTTTCTTT. The chain uses TRBV9 and TRBJ1-1; D not resolved. The length of the CDR3 is 13 residues. The germline V and J ends were trimmed by 2 bases and 6 bases, with 11 bases remaining between them. The germline V gene encodes CDR1 SGDLS and CDR2 YYNGEE. Full variable domain (rest looked up from reference TRBV9 and TRBJ1-1): DSGVTQTPKHLITATGQRVTLRCSPRSGDLSVYWYQQSLDQGLQFLIQYYNGEERAKGNILERFSAQQFPDLHSELNLSSLELGDSALYFCASSVASGAEAFFGQGTRLTVV.